This T cell receptor beta chain was retrieved from a study of T cell repertoires in cytomegalovirus infection. Each CDR3 protein gets one entry after TCRdb re-called the reads with MiXCR. The table records around 440,000 distinct CDR3 sequences, approximately 10% of them present only once. The V gene lost 0 bases and the J gene lost 6 bases, with 17 bases spanning the gap. The CDR3 is 15 residues long. The germline V gene has CDR1 DFQATT and CDR2 SNEGSKA (reference sequence). The clonotype comes from a human donor in good health (CMV status not recorded). Some clones in this sample may be carry-over from other donors' samples. Material: PBMCs. This chain links TRBV20-1 with TRBJ1-2, with D tentatively TRBD1 (5 bases). This CDR3 reads CSARDYVQGVDGYTF. DNA of the CDR3: TGCAGTGCTAGAGATTACGTGCAAGGGGTAGATGGCTACACCTTC.